Following are 21 T cell receptor beta chains from one sample sequenced in a study of cytomegalovirus exposure and HLA in healthy donors. The PCR employed 60 Vbeta primers together with 13 Jbeta primers. The assay was immunoSEQ multiplex PCR, and TCRdb's table has in-frame clones only and misses some. This repertoire shows about 210,000 clones, about 85% found once; its top ten account for around 0.98%. Sequenced material: PBMCs. Source of these receptors: a boy between 2 and 10 years old in good health and CMV-seronegative.

This chain joins TRBV29-1 and TRBJ1-1; no definite D call. This CDR3 is built from 13 residues. Trimming left V 4 bases short and J 0 bases short, with 9 bases between. CDR1 SQVTM and CDR2 ANQGSEA come from the germline V gene. The CDR3 nucleotides read TGCAGCGTTGTTCGGCGGCTGAACACTGAAGCTTTCTTT. This sequence encodes CSVVRRLNTEAFF.

V usage is TRBV7-2 and J usage is TRBJ2-5, with 10 positions matching TRBD1. The J call may not be correct, given that the DNA end is closer to TRBJ2-7. The CDR3 runs 15 residues. The V gene's germline CDR1 is SGHTA and CDR2 FQGNSA. In DNA form, the CDR3 reads TGTGCCAGCAGCTCTCCCGGGACAGGGGCATTCGAGCAGTACTTC. This gives the protein CASSSPGTGAFEQYF.

There are a few counts of this clone. V and J are TRBV5-1 and TRBJ1-5; tentatively, D is TRBD1 (6 bases). V lost 1 base, J lost 7 bases, and 15 bases lay in between. The CDR3 has 15 residues. Germline V gene data show CDR1 as SGHRS and CDR2 as YFSETQ. CDR3 sequence reads: CASSLWGGLGQPQHF. The CDR3 region has the DNA TGCGCCAGCAGCTTGTGGGGGGGCCTGGGGCAGCCCCAGCATTTT.

V and J are TRBV19 and TRBJ1-1; D gene uncertain. Looked up from germline, CDR1 is LNHDA and CDR2 is SQIVND (reference sequence). Trimming took 3 bases from V and 4 from J, leaving 9 bases between them. The CDR3 sequence is 13 residues long. Here the CDR3 DNA reads TGTGCCAGTAGTATTAACGAGGGCACTGAAGCTTTCTTT. Amino acid sequence: CASSINEGTEAFF.

The CDR3 here is CASSDFGVGNEQFF. DNA for the CDR3: TGTGCCAGCAGTGACTTCGGTGTTGGCAATGAGCAGTTCTTC. The genes are TRBV2 and TRBJ2-1; unclear D gene. This CDR3 spans 14 amino acids. V was clipped by 3 bases and J by 6 bases, with 12 bases between them. Germline lookup yields CDR1 SNHLY and CDR2 FYNNEI.

J is TRBJ2-5 and V is TRBV15, with D uncertain. This CDR3 contains 14 residues. V lost 0 bases, J lost 4 bases, and 9 bases lay in between. Germline assignment: CDR1 LNHNV and CDR2 YYDKDF (reference sequence). CDR3 nucleotide sequence: TGTGCCACCAGCAGAGATGGTGGCGGAGAGACCCAGTACTTC. This translates into CATSRDGGGETQYF. The full variable domain, in which reference TRBV15 and TRBJ2-5 provide the parts outside the CDR3, is DAMVIQNPRYQVTQFGKPVTLSCSQTLNHNVMYWYQQKSSQAPKLLFHYYDKDFNNEADTPDNFQSRRPNTSFCFLDIRSPGLGDTAMYLCATSRDGGGETQYFGPGTRLLVL.

This rearrangement joins TRBV7-2 to TRBJ2-5, with TRBD2 matching over 11 bases. The germline V gene has CDR1 SGHTA and CDR2 FQGNSA. J gave up 1 base and V 2 bases, and 12 bases lay outside the gene matches. The CDR3 runs to 19 residues. The CDR3 DNA reads as TGTGCCAGCAGCTTAAATGCTGGGGCTAGCGGGAGGTCCCAAGAGACCCAGTACTTC. Protein product: CASSLNAGASGRSQETQYF.

V usage is TRBV2 and J usage is TRBJ2-3; D gene uncertain. Trimming took off 3 bases at V and 4 bases at J, with 11 bases between the two ends. Germline CDR1 and CDR2: SNHLY and FYNNEI. This CDR3 comprises 14 residues. CDR3 nucleotide sequence: TGTGCCAGCAGTGACCGGGTGGGTGCAGATACGCAGTATTTT. Translating gives CASSDRVGADTQYF.

This clone appeared a single time. The rearrangement joins TRBV15 to TRBJ2-2, with 8 nucleotides matching TRBD1. Germline CDR1 LNHNV, CDR2 YYDKDF (reference sequence). Unmatched junction bases numbered 11, after V lost 8 bases and J lost 6 bases. The CDR3 is 15 residues long. CDR3 bases: TGTGCCACCGGGACAGAACAGGGGGTTGCCGGGGAGCTGTTTTTT. It is translated as CATGTEQGVAGELFF.

The genes are TRBV14 and TRBJ2-1, with a tentative D call TRBD2 (6 bases). The ends were cut back, 0 bases at V and 9 bases at J, with 12 bases in the middle. The CDR3 totals 14 residues. The germline V gene has CDR1 SGHDN and CDR2 FVKESK. The CDR3 DNA reads as TGTGCCAGCAGCCAAGATCAGGCGGGGACTGAGCAGTTCTTC. Translated: CASSQDQAGTEQFF.

This clone showed up just a few times. The chain employs TRBV10-2 and TRBJ1-5; the D gene is possibly TRBD1 (5 bases). The CDR3 covers 13 residues. V lost 4 bases, J lost 4 bases, and 8 bases lay in between. Germline V gene data show CDR1 as WSHSY and CDR2 as SAAADI. CDR3 DNA sequence: TGCGCCAGCAGTGGCCACAGGAATCAGCCCCAGCATTTT. This encodes CASSGHRNQPQHF.

This chain connects TRBV19 to TRBJ1-1; no firm D call. V dropped 3 bases and J dropped 3 bases, with 14 bases sitting between them. From germline, CDR1 is LNHDA and CDR2 SQIVND (reference sequence). CDR3 length: 15 residues. The CDR3 nucleotides read TGTGCCAGTAGTATCATCATCACTTCGTACACTGAAGCTTTCTTT. Protein sequence: CASSIIITSYTEAFF.

The chain joins TRBV14 to TRBJ2-1; TRBD1 might be the D (6 bases). This CDR3 contains 16 residues. Per the germline V gene, CDR1 is SGHDN and CDR2 is FVKESK. Trimming pared 1 base from V and 6 bases from J, leaving 16 bases between. CDR3 nucleotide sequence: TGTGCCAGCAGCCAAGGGGGACATTACGTGCGCAATGAGCAGTTCTTC. It yields the protein CASSQGGHYVRNEQFF.

The chain is built from TRBV18 and TRBJ1-5; D remains ambiguous. The CDR3 has 13 amino acids. Deletions cut 0 bases from V and 13 bases from J, with 13 bases between. Germline lookup yields CDR1 KGHSH and CDR2 LQKENI. The CDR3 sequence: CASSPPGEDKQHF. CDR3 bases: TGTGCCAGCTCACCACCCGGGGAAGATAAGCAGCATTTT.

The chain is built from TRBV6-1 and TRBJ2-3; 7 nucleotides agree with TRBD2. The V gene end was trimmed by 8 bases and the J gene end by 0 bases; junction bases not matched to a gene: 5. The germline gives CDR1 MNHNS, CDR2 SASEGT. This CDR3 has 14 amino acids. The CDR3 coding sequence is TGTGCCAGCGCCCAGCGGGATAGCACAGATACGCAGTATTTT. As protein: CASAQRDSTDTQYF.

The V and J genes are TRBV6-9 and TRBJ2-1, with TRBD1 identical over 8 bases. The germline CDR1 and CDR2 sequences are MNHGY and SVAAGI. With 1 base clipped from V and 7 bases from J, the junction kept 9 bases outside the gene matches. The CDR3 runs to 16 residues. CDR3 region: CASSYFRTGSKNEQFF. In DNA, the CDR3 is TGTGCCAGCAGTTATTTCCGGACAGGGAGTAAAAATGAGCAGTTCTTC.

The genes are TRBV5-4 and TRBJ2-1; 8 positions match TRBD2. This CDR3 is 16 amino acids long. With V trimmed by 3 bases and J by 0 bases, 5 bases remained unmatched. Germline CDR1 SGHNT, CDR2 YYREEE (reference sequence). The DNA of the CDR3 is TGTGCCAGCAGCTGGGGACTAGGGATCTCCTACAATGAGCAGTTCTTC. It translates to CASSWGLGISYNEQFF.

The chain combines TRBV30 with TRBJ1-6; no reliable D call. Trimming left V 3 bases short and J 19 bases short, with 19 bases between. This CDR3 region has 12 residues. Germline V gene sequence: CDR1 GTSNPN, CDR2 SVGIG (reference sequence). In nucleotides, the CDR3 is TGTGCCTGGAGCTCGGGCTCTTCGGCGGGACACTTT. Encoded protein: CAWSSGSSAGHF.

This chain links TRBV30 with TRBJ1-6; no definite D call. Germline values: CDR1 GTSNPN, CDR2 SVGIG (reference sequence). Trimming stripped 1 base from V and 0 bases from J, with 7 bases between. The CDR3 sequence is 15 residues long. The CDR3 region has the DNA TGTGCCTGGAGTGCCGGGAGCTCCTATAATTCACCCCTCCACTTT. Translating it yields CAWSAGSSYNSPLHF.

This sequence joins TRBV2 and TRBJ2-5, with 8 bases fitting TRBD2. Trimming took 6 bases from V and 5 from J; bases not matched to a gene: 8. In germline, CDR1 is SNHLY, CDR2 FYNNEI. This CDR3 region has 14 residues. Here the CDR3 reads CASRDGREGETQYF. The CDR3 DNA is TGTGCCAGCAGGGACGGACGGGAGGGCGAGACCCAGTACTTC.

This clone was counted once. This CDR3 fails to terminate in the conserved phenylalanine or tryptophan, so it likely reflects a read error. The chain couples TRBV7-8 to TRBJ1-5; a weak D match, TRBD1 (6 bases). CDR3 size: 16 residues. Germline CDR1 and CDR2: SGHVS and FQNEAQ. V lost 5 bases to trimming and J lost 7 bases, with 21 bases between them. This CDR3 reads CASSPNQRTAAQPQHS. The CDR3, as DNA: TGTGCCAGCAGCCCGAATCAACGGACAGCGGCCCAGCCCCAGCATTCT.